This TCR beta chain was recovered during a study of T cell repertoires in chronic hepatitis B (dated by TCRdb to about 2019). The germline V end is reduced by 1 base and the J end by 7 bases; junction bases left unmatched: 10. Taken from cysteine to phenylalanine, the CDR3 has 16 residues. The kept DNA is CDR3 alone, 48 bases in frame from the first base. According to the germline V gene, CDR1 reads SGHVS and CDR2 reads FQNEAQ. Note on this clone: It lacks a known antigen. Base quality data are lacking; no much larger clone is found one base away.

Receptor libraries were prepared by the immunoSEQ multiplex PCR assay. The immuneACCESS repertoire file appears here via TCRdb, limited to in-frame rearrangements. These files lack a portion of the clones; in checked studies, under half of the deficit traces to unresolved V genes, and the cause of the others is not known. The table for this sample lists a few hundred clones; around three quarters of them were counted only once. Approximately 45% of the sample is held by the ten biggest clonotypes. The clonotype was recovered from a human donor with chronic hepatitis B virus infection. The chain couples TRBV7-8 to TRBJ2-1; a stretch of 7 junction bases matches TRBD1. Sequenced: total CD8+ T cells from PBMCs. CDR3 loop: CASSLDPGQVSNEQFF. The DNA reads as follows: TGTGCCAGCAGCTTAGATCCCGGACAGGTCAGTAATGAGCAGTTCTTC. The variable domain in full, with residues beyond the CDR3 obtained from the reference TRBV7-8 and TRBJ2-1 genes, is GAGVSQSPRYKVAKRGQDVALRCDPISGHVSLFWYQQALGQGPEFLTYFQNEAQLDKSGLPSDRFFAERPEGSVSTLKIQRTQQEDSAVYLCASSLDPGQVSNEQFFGPGTRLTVL.